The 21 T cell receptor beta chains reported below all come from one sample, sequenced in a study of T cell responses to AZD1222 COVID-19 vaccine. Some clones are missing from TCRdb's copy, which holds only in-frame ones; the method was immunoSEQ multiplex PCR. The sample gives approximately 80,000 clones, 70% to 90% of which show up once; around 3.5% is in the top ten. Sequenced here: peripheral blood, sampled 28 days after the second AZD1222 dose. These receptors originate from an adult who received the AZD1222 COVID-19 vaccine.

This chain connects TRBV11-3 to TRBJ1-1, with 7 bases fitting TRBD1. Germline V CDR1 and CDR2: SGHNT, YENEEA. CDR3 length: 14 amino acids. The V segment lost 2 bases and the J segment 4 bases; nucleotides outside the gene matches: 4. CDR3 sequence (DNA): TGTGCCAGCAGCTTACAGGGGGGCGGCACTGAAGCTTTCTTT. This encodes CASSLQGGGTEAFF.

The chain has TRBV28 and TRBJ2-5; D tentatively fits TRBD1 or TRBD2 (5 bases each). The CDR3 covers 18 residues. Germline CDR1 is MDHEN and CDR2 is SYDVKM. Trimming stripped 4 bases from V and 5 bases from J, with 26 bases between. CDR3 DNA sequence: TGTGCCAGCAGTTCATACAACCGGGACGCAAGGTCTGGGGAGACCCAGTACTTC. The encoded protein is CASSSYNRDARSGETQYF. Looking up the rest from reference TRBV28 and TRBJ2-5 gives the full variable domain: DVKVTQSSRYLVKRTGEKVFLECVQDMDHENMFWYRQDPGLGLRLIYFSYDVKMKEKGDIPEGYSVSREKKERFSLILESASTNQTSMYLCASSSYNRDARSGETQYFGPGTRLLVL.

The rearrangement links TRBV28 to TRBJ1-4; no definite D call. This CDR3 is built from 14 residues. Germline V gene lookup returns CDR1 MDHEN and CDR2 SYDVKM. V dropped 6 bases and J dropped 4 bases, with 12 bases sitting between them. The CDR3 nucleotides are TGTGCCAGCAGAACCCACACAGATAATGAAAAACTGTTTTTT. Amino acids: CASRTHTDNEKLFF.

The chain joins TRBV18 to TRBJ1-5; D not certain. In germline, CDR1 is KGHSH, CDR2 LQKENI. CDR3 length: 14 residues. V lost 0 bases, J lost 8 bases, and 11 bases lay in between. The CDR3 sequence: CASSPPELRKPQHF. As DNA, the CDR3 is TGTGCCAGCTCACCACCCGAGTTGAGGAAGCCCCAGCATTTT.

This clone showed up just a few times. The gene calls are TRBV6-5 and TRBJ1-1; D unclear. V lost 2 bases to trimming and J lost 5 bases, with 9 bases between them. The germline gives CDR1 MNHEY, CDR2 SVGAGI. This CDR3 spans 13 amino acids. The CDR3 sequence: CASSYGTGTEAFF. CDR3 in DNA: TGTGCCAGCAGTTACGGTACGGGAACTGAAGCTTTCTTT.

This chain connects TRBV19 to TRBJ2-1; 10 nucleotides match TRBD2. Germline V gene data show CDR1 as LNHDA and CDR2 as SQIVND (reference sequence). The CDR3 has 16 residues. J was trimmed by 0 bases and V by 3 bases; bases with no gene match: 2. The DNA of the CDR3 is TGTGCCAGTAGTATCACTAGCGGGACCTCCTACAATGAGCAGTTCTTC. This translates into CASSITSGTSYNEQFF.

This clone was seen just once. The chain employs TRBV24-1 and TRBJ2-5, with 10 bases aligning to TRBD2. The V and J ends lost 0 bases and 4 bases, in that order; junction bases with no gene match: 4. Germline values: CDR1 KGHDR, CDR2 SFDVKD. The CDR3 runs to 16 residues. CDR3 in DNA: TGTGCCACCAGTGATTTGACTAGCGGGGCGTTAGAGACCCAGTACTTC. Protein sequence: CATSDLTSGALETQYF.

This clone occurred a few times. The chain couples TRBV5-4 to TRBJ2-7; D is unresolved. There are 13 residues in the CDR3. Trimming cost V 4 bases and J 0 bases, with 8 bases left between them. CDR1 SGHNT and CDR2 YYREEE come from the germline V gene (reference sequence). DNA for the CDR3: TGTGCCAGCAGCCTACAGAGCTCCTACGAGCAGTACTTC. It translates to CASSLQSSYEQYF.

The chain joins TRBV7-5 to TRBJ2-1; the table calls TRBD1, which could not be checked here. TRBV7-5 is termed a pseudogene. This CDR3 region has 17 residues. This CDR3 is CARSGPGTPDLYNEQFF. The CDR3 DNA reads TGTGCCAGAAGCGGCCCCGGGACACCGGACCTATACAATGAGCAGTTCTTC.

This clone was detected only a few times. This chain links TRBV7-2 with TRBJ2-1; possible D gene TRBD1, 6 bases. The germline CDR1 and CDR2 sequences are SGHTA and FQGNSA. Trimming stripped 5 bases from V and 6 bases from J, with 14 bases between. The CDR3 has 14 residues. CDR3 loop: CASSQMGARNEQFF. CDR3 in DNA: TGTGCCAGCAGCCAAATGGGGGCGCGCAATGAGCAGTTCTTC.

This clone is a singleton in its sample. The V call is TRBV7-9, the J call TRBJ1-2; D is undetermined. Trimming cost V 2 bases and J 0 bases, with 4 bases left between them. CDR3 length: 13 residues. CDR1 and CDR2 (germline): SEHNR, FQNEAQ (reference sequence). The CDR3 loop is CASSLIPNYGYTF. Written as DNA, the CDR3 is TGTGCCAGCAGCTTAATTCCTAACTATGGCTACACCTTC.

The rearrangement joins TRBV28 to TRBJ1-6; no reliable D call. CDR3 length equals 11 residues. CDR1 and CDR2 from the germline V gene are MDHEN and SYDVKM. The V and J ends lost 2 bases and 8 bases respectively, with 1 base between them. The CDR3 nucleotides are TGTGCCAGCAGTTTAGATTCACCCCTCCACTTT. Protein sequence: CASSLDSPLHF.

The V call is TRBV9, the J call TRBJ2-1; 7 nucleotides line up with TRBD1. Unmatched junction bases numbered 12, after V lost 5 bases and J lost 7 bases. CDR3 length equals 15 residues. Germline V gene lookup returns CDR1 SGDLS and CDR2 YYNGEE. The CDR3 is CASSRTGEGWNEQFF. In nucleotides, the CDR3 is TGTGCCAGCAGTCGTACAGGGGAAGGATGGAATGAGCAGTTCTTC.

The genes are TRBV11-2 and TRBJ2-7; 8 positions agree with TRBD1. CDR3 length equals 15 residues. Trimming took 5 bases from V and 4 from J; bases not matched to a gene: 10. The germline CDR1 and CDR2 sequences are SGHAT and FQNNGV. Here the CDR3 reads CASSPDRDRSYEQYF. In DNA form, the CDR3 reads TGTGCCAGCAGCCCCGACCGGGACAGGAGTTACGAGCAGTACTTC.

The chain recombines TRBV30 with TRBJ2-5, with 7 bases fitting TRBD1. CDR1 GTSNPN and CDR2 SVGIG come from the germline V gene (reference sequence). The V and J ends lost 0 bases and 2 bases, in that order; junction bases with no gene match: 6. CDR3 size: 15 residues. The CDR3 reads CAWSVRDSGQETQYF. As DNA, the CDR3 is TGTGCCTGGAGTGTAAGGGACAGCGGACAAGAGACCCAGTACTTC.

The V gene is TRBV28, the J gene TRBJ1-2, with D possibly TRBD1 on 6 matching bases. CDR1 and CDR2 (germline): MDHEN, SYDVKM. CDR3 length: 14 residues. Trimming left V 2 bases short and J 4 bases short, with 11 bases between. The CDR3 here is CASSLGGGPYGYTF. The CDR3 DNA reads TGTGCCAGCAGTTTAGGAGGGGGGCCCTATGGCTACACCTTC.

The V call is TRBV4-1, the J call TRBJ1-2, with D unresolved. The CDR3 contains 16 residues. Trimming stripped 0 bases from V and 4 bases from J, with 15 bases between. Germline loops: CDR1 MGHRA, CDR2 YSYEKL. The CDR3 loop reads CASSQDYRVLGYGYTF. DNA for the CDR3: TGCGCCAGCAGCCAAGATTATAGGGTACTGGGCTATGGCTACACCTTC.

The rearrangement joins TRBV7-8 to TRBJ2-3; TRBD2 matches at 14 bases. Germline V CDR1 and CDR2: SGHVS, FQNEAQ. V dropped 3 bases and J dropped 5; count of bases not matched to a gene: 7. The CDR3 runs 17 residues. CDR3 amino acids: CASSFPLTSGGGDTQYF. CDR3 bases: TGTGCCAGCAGCTTCCCTTTGACTAGCGGGGGGGGAGATACGCAGTATTTT. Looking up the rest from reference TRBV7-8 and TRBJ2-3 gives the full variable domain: GAGVSQSPRYKVAKRGQDVALRCDPISGHVSLFWYQQALGQGPEFLTYFQNEAQLDKSGLPSDRFFAERPEGSVSTLKIQRTQQEDSAVYLCASSFPLTSGGGDTQYFGPGTRLTVL.

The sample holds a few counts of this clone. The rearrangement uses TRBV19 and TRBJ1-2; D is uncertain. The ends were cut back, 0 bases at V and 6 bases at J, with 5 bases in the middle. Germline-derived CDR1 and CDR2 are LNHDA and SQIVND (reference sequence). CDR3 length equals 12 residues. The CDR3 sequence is CASSIDLHGYTF. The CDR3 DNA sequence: TGTGCCAGTAGTATAGATCTCCATGGCTACACCTTC.

The CDR3 region has the DNA TGTGCCACCAACACGGGACAGGATCCCGGGGAGCTGTTTTTT. It translates to CATNTGQDPGELFF. This rearrangement joins TRBV19 to TRBJ2-2; 8 positions agree with TRBD1. V lost 10 bases, J lost 6 bases, and 10 bases stayed unmatched. The V gene's germline CDR1 is LNHDA and CDR2 SQIVND (reference sequence). CDR3 length: 14 residues.

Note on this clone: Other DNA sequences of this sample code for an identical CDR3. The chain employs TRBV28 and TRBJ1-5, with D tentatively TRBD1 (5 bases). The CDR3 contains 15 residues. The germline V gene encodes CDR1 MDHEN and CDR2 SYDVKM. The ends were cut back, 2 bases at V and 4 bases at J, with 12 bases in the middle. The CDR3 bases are TGTGCCAGCAGTTTAAGCCTCGGGGGAAATCAGCCCCAGCATTTT. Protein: CASSLSLGGNQPQHF.